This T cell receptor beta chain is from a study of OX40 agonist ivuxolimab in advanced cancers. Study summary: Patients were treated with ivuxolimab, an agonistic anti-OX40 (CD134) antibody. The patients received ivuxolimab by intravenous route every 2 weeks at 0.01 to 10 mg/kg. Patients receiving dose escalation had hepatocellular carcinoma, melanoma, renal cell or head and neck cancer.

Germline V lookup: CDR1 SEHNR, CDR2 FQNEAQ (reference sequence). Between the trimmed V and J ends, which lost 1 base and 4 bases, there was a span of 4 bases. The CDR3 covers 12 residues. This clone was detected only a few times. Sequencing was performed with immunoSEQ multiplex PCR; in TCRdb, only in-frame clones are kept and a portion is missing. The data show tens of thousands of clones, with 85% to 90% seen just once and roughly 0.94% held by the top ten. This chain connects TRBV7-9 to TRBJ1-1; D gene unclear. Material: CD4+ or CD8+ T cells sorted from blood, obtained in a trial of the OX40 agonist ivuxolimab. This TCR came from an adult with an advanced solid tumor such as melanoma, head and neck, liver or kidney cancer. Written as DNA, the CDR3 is TGTGCCAGCAGCTTAGTAACCACTGAAGCTTTCTTT. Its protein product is CASSLVTTEAFF.